This is a list of T cell receptor beta chains from one sample in a study of T-cell reconstitution after alpha-beta-depleted transplantation in children. TCRdb reanalysed the PCR reads using MiXCR and keeps one entry per CDR3 protein. The data contain 530,000 or so distinct CDR3 sequences, 25% to 30% of them singletons. Sequencing used PBMCs, obtained before TCRalphabeta/CD19-depleted stem cell transplant. These receptors were collected from a boy in the first two years of life with Wiskott-Aldrich syndrome, due to receive a stem cell transplant. CDR3s include the opening cysteine and the closing phenylalanine or tryptophan. The D gene is left open where the match is weak. Size values are once, few and many counts, or a class for expanded clones, and some rows have none.

D gene,clone size,V gene,J gene,CDR3 protein,CDR3 DNA
TRBD2,-,TRBV27,TRBJ2-1,CASNSGREPEQFF,TGTGCCAGCAATAGCGGGAGGGAGCCTGAGCAGTTCTTC
TRBD1,few,TRBV5-1,TRBJ2-7,CASSNRQGTYEQYF,TGCGCCAGCAGCAACCGACAGGGGACCTACGAGCAGTACTTC
TRBD2,-,TRBV5-6,TRBJ2-7,CASSFRLAGRYEQYF,TGTGCCAGCAGCTTCCGACTAGCGGGACGCTACGAGCAGTACTTC
-,-,TRBV24-1,TRBJ2-5,CATQDRLVETQYF,TGTGCCACCCAGGACAGATTAGTGGAGACCCAGTACTTC
-,few,TRBV5-1,TRBJ2-2,CASSSTSNTGELFF,TGTGCCAGCAGCTCCACTAGTAACACCGGGGAGCTGTTTTTT
-,-,TRBV12-3/TRBV12-4,TRBJ2-5,CASSSGREPYF,TGTGCCAGCAGTTCCGGACGGGAACCTTACTTC
-,few,TRBV7-8,TRBJ2-4,CASSRTNIQYF,TGTGCCAGCAGCCGGACAAACATTCAGTACTTC
TRBD2,-,TRBV7-9,TRBJ2-7,CASSSSGRAGEQYF,TGTGCCAGCAGCTCTAGCGGGAGGGCCGGCGAGCAGTACTTC
-,few,TRBV12-3/TRBV12-4,TRBJ1-5,CASSLTGIQNQPQHF,TGTGCCAGCAGTTTAACGGGGATTCAAAATCAGCCCCAGCATTTT
TRBD1,few,TRBV5-1,TRBJ1-2,CASSFWTGDYGYTF,TGCGCCAGCAGCTTTTGGACAGGGGACTATGGCTACACCTTC
-,few,TRBV3-1,TRBJ2-1,CASSQDSASRRNEQFF,TGTGCCAGCAGCCAAGATTCGGCGTCCAGGAGGAATGAGCAGTTCTTC
-,-,TRBV7-2,TRBJ2-1,CASSLHSRTEQFF,TGTGCCAGCAGCTTACATAGCCGTACTGAGCAGTTCTTC
-,-,TRBV9,TRBJ2-1,CASSVAGSPSSYNEQFF,TGTGCCAGCAGCGTAGCTGGGTCCCCAAGCTCCTACAATGAGCAGTTCTTC
-,-,TRBV6-4,TRBJ2-2,CASERDLNTGELFF,TGTGCCAGCGAGAGGGATTTGAACACCGGGGAGCTGTTTTTT
-,many,TRBV12-3/TRBV12-4,TRBJ1-5,CASSRTANQPQHF,TGTGCCAGCAGCCGGACGGCAAATCAGCCCCAGCATTTT
-,few,TRBV28,TRBJ1-2,CASSSHPGDHGYTF,TGTGCCAGCAGTTCCCATCCGGGGGATCATGGCTACACCTTC
TRBD2,-,TRBV5-1,TRBJ2-1,CASRVTSGSRHEQFF,TGCGCCAGCAGGGTCACTAGCGGGAGTAGGCATGAGCAGTTCTTC
-,-,TRBV6-5,TRBJ1-1,CASSIAGRAFF,TGTGCCAGCAGTATTGCCGGAAGAGCTTTCTTT
TRBD2,-,TRBV9,TRBJ2-5,CASSERLAGETQYF,TGTGCCAGCAGCGAAAGACTAGCGGGAGAGACCCAGTACTTC
TRBD1,-,TRBV7-9,TRBJ1-1,CASSEIAGGSFEAFF,TGTGCCAGCAGCGAGATTGCAGGGGGCTCCTTTGAAGCTTTCTTT
-,-,TRBV7-6,TRBJ1-4,CASSHRGRGEKLFF,TGTGCCAGCAGCCACCGGGGACGGGGGGAAAAACTGTTTTTT
TRBD2,few,TRBV27,TRBJ2-1,CASSSLRSGIYNEQFF,TGTGCCAGCAGTTCGTTACGGAGCGGGATTTACAATGAGCAGTTCTTC
-,once,TRBV20-1,TRBJ1-1,CSARGRRPTEAFF,TGCAGTGCCCGTGGTCGGAGACCCACTGAAGCTTTCTTC
TRBD2,-,TRBV5-1,TRBJ2-3,CASSHPRAGADTQYF,TGCGCCAGCAGCCACCCCCGGGCGGGAGCAGATACGCAGTATTTT
TRBD1,-,TRBV7-2,TRBJ1-6,CASSSRQGLQLGSPLHF,TGTGCCAGCAGCTCCAGACAGGGGCTTCAATTAGGTTCACCCCTCCACTTT
TRBD2,-,TRBV24-1,TRBJ2-3,CATRGPWTSGDTQYF,TGTGCCACCAGGGGACCTTGGACTAGCGGAGATACGCAGTATTTT
TRBD2,-,TRBV12-3/TRBV12-4,TRBJ2-7,CASSLAIAGVRNEQYF,TGTGCCAGCAGTTTGGCGATAGCGGGAGTGAGGAACGAGCAGTACTTC
-,few,TRBV12-3/TRBV12-4,TRBJ1-1,CASSPPLGYTEAFF,TGTGCCAGCAGTCCTCCTTTGGGGTACACTGAAGCTTTCTTT
TRBD2,few,TRBV5-6,TRBJ2-1,CASSLGTTEQFF,TGTGCCAGCAGCCTAGGGACTACTGAGCAGTTCTTC
TRBD1,few,TRBV25-1,TRBJ1-4,CASSEGAQGWGEKLFF,TGTGCCAGCAGTGAGGGGGCACAGGGGTGGGGTGAAAAACTGTTTTTT
TRBD1,few,TRBV15,TRBJ2-7,CATSKDRGTYEQYF,TGTGCCACCAGCAAAGACAGGGGGACCTACGAGCAGTACTTC
TRBD1,few,TRBV20-1,TRBJ1-4,CSALTGYGEKLFF,TGCAGTGCTTTGACAGGGTACGGCGAAAAACTGTTTTTT
-,-,TRBV3-1,TRBJ1-1,CASSQSWENTEAFF,TGTGCCAGCAGCCAATCATGGGAGAACACTGAAGCTTTCTTT
TRBD1,-,TRBV29-1,TRBJ2-2,CSVRTGGGGELFF,TGCAGCGTAAGGACAGGGGGCGGAGGGGAGCTGTTTTTT
TRBD1,-,TRBV30,TRBJ1-1,CAWDRGRDTEAFF,TGTGCCTGGGACAGGGGGCGCGACACTGAAGCTTTCTTT
-,few,TRBV9,TRBJ2-7,CASSVASGGTTYEQYF,TGTGCCAGCAGCGTAGCGTCGGGCGGGACGACCTACGAGCAGTACTTC
-,-,TRBV15,TRBJ1-3,CATSRIQGNTIYF,TGTGCCACCAGCAGGATACAGGGAAACACCATATATTTT
-,few,TRBV6-1,TRBJ1-4,CASSDWGGTNEKLFF,TGTGCCAGCAGTGATTGGGGGGGCACTAATGAAAAACTGTTTTTT
TRBD1,few,TRBV5-1,TRBJ2-2,CASSLDRGSSGELFF,TGCGCCAGCAGCTTGGACAGGGGGAGTTCCGGGGAGCTGTTTTTT